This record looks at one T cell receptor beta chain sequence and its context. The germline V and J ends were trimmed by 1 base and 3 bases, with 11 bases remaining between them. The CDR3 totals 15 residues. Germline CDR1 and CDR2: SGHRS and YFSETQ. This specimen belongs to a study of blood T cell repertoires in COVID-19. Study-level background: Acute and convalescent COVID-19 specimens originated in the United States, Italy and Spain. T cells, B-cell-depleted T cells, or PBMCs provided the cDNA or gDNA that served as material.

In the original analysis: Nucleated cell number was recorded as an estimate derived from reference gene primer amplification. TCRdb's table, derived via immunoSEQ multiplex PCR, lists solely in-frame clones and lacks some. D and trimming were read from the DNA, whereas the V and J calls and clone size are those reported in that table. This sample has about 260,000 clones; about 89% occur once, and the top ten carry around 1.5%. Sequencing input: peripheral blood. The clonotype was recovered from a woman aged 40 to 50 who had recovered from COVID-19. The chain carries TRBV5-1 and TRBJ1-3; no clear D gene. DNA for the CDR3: TGCGCCAGCAGCTTGTTGGCAGGCTATGGAAACACCATATATTTT. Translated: CASSLLAGYGNTIYF.